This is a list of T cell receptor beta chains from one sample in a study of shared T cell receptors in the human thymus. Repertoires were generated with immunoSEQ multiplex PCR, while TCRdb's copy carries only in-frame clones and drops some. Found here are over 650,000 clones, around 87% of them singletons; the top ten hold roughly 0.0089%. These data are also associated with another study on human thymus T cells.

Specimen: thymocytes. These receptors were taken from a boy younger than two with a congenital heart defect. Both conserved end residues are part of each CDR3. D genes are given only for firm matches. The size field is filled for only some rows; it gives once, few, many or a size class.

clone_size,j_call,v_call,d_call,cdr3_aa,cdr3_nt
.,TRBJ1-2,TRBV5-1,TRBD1,CASSLGQGDFSYGYTF,TGCGCCAGCAGCCTGGGACAGGGAGATTTTAGCTATGGCTACACCTTC
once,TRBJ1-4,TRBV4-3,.,CASSQDSAGPEKLFF,TGCGCCAGCAGCCAAGATTCGGCAGGCCCTGAAAAACTGTTTTTT
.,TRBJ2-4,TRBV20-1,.,CSASNYYIQYF,TGCAGTGCTAGTAACTACTACATTCAGTACTTC
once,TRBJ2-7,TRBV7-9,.,CASSLESYEQYF,TGTGCCAGCAGCTTAGAGAGTTACGAGCAGTACTTC
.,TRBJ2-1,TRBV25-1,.,CASSSYRDDNEQFF,TGTGCCAGCAGTTCCTACAGGGACGACAATGAGCAGTTCTTC
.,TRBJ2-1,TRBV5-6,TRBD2,CASSLGTSSNGFNEQFF,TGTGCCAGCAGCTTGGGGACTAGTAGTAATGGTTTCAATGAGCAGTTCTTC
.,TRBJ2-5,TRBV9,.,CASSAGYGRATRETQYF,TGTGCCAGCAGCGCCGGTTATGGGCGGGCAACCAGGGAGACCCAGTACTTC
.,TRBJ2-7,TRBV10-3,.,CATAEKVHEQYF,TGTGCCACGGCGGAGAAAGTCCACGAGCAGTACTTC
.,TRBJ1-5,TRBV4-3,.,CASSQEIGGQNQPQHF,TGCGCCAGCAGCCAAGAGATCGGGGGTCAAAATCAGCCCCAGCATTTT
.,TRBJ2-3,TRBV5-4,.,CASSSKVEADTQYF,TGTGCCAGCAGCTCAAAGGTCGAGGCAGATACGCAGTATTTT
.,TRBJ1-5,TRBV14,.,CASSQEGHLRKPQHF,TGTGCCAGCAGCCAAGAGGGACACCTTAGGAAGCCCCAGCATTTT
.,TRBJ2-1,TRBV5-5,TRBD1,CASSLWTGGYNEQFF,TGTGCCAGCAGCTTGTGGACAGGGGGCTACAATGAGCAGTTCTTC
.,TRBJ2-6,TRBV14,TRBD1,CASSQGGQGARGANVLTF,TGTGCCAGCAGCCAAGGGGGACAGGGGGCGCGAGGGGCCAACGTCCTGACTTTC
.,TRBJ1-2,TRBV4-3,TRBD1,CASSQDLPLQGTDGYTF,TGCGCCAGCAGCCAAGATTTGCCCTTACAGGGGACGGATGGCTACACCTTC
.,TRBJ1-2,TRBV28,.,CASSFVRGTGYTF,TGTGCCAGCAGTTTCGTCAGGGGTACTGGCTACACCTTC
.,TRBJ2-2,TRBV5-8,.,CASSFPQGAGELFF,TGTGCCAGCAGCTTTCCGCAGGGTGCCGGGGAGCTGTTTTTT
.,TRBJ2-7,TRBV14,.,CASSQDPGGSYEQYF,TGTGCCAGCAGCCAAGATCCAGGAGGCTCCTACGAGCAGTACTTC
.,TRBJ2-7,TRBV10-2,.,CASRAFMDEQYF,TGCGCCAGCAGAGCTTTCATGGACGAGCAGTACTTC
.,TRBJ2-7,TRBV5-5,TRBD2,CASSSGGESGENPYEQYF,TGTGCCAGCAGCTCTGGGGGGGAAAGCGGGGAAAACCCCTACGAGCAGTACTTC
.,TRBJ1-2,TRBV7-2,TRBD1,CASSYYRGSYTF,TGTGCCAGCAGCTACTACAGGGGAAGCTACACCTTC
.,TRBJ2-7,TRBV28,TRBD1,CASREDRAFPYEQYF,TGTGCCAGCAGAGAGGACAGGGCGTTCCCCTACGAGCAGTACTTC
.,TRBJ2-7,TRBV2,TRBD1,CASSEPGTGAYEQYF,TGTGCCAGCAGTGAACCTGGGACAGGGGCCTACGAGCAGTACTTC
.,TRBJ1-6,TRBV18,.,CASSPPRPGDSPLHF,TGTGCCAGCTCACCACCCCGACCCGGGGATTCACCCCTCCACTTT
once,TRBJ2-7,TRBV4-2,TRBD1,CASSRNPGTGPYEQYF,TGTGCCAGCAGCCGAAACCCCGGGACAGGGCCCTACGAGCAGTACTTC
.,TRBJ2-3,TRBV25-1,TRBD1,CASSSRTGQTPADTQYF,TGTGCCAGCAGCTCCCGGACAGGACAAACACCCGCAGATACGCAGTATTTT
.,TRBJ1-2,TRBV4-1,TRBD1,CASSQDRGTGANRNYGYTF,TGCGCCAGCAGCCAAGATCGAGGAACAGGGGCGAATCGTAACTATGGCTACACCTTC
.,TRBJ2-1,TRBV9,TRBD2,CASSVRTSGVYNEQFF,TGTGCCAGCAGCGTTAGGACTAGCGGGGTCTACAATGAGCAGTTCTTC
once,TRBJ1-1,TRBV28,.,CASRNLRWAGEGDTEAFF,TGTGCCAGCAGAAATCTTCGTTGGGCAGGGGAGGGGGACACTGAAGCTTTCTTT
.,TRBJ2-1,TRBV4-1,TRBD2,CASSQTGTSGRRNEQFF,TGCGCCAGCAGCCAGACCGGGACTAGCGGGAGGAGGAATGAGCAGTTCTTC
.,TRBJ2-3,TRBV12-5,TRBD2,CASGLQRERPDTQYF,TGTGCTAGTGGTTTGCAGCGGGAGCGGCCAGATACGCAGTATTTT
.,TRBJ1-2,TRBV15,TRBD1,CATSRANRDRTTNYGYTF,TGTGCCACCAGCAGGGCAAATAGGGACAGGACCACTAACTATGGCTACACCTTC